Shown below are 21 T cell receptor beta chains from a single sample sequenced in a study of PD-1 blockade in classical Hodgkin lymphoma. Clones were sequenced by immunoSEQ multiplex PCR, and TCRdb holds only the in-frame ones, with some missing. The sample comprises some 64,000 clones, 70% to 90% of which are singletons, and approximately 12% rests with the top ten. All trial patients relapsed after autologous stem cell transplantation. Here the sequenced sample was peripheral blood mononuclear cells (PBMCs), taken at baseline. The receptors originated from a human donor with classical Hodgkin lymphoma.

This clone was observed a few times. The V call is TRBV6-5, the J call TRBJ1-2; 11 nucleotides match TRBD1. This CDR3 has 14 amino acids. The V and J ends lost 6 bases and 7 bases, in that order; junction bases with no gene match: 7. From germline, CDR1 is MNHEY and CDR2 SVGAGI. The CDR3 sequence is CASRPGQGGFGYTF. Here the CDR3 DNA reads TGTGCCAGCAGACCGGGACAGGGGGGTTTTGGCTACACCTTC.

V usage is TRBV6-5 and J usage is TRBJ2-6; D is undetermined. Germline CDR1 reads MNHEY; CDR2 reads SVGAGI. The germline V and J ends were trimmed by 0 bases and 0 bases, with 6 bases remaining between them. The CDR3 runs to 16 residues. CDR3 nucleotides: TGTGCCAGCAGTTACTCGTTCGGCTCTGGGGCCAACGTCCTGACTTTC. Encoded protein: CASSYSFGSGANVLTF.

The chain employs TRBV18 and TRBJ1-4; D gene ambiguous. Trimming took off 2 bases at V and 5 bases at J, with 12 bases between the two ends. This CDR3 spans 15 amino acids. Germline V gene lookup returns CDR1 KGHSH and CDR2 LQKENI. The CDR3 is CASSPRNRGNEKLFF. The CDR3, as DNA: TGTGCCAGCTCACCAAGGAATCGAGGAAATGAAAAACTGTTTTTT.

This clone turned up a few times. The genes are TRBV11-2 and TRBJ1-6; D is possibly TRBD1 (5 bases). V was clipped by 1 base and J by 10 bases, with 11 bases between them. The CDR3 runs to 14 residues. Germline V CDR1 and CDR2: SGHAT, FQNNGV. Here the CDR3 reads CASSLAVGESPLHF. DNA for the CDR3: TGTGCCAGCAGCTTAGCCGTGGGGGAGTCACCCCTCCACTTT.

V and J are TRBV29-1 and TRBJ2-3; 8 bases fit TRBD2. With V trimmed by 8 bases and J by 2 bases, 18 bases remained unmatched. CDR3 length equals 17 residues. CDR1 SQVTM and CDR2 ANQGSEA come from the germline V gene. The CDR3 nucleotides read TGCAGCCGGGAGGGGGGTGCGAGGACGGAGGACACAGATACGCAGTATTTT. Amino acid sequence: CSREGGARTEDTDTQYF.

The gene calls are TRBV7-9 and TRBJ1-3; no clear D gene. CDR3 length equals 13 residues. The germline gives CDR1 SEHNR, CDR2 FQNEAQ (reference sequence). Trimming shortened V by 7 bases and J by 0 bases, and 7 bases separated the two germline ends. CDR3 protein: CASIKDSGNTIYF. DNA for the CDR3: TGTGCCAGCATCAAAGACTCTGGAAACACCATATATTTT. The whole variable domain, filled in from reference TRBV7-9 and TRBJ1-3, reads DTGVSQNPRHKITKRGQNVTFRCDPISEHNRLYWYRQTLGQGPEFLTYFQNEAQLEKSRLLSDRFSAERPKGSFSTLEIQRTEQGDSAMYLCASIKDSGNTIYFGEGSWLTVV.

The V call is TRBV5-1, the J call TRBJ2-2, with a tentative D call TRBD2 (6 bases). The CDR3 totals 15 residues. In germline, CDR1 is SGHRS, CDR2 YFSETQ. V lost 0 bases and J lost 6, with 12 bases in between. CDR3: CASSLAFGDSGELFF. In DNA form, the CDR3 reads TGCGCCAGCAGCTTGGCCTTCGGGGACTCCGGGGAGCTGTTTTTT.

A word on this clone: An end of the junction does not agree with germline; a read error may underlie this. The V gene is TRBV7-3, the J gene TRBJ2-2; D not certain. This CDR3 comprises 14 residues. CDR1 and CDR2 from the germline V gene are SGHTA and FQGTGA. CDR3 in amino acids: CASSNRYHTGELFF. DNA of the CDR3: TGTGCCAGCAGCAACCGCTACCACACTGGGGAGCTGTTTTTT.

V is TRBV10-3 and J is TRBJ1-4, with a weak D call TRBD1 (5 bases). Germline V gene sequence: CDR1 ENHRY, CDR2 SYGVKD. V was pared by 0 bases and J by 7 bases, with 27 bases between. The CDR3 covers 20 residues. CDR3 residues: CAISESRRDQGSRGGEKLFF. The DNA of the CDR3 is TGTGCCATCAGTGAGTCCAGGCGGGATCAGGGATCCCGCGGGGGTGAAAAACTGTTTTTT.

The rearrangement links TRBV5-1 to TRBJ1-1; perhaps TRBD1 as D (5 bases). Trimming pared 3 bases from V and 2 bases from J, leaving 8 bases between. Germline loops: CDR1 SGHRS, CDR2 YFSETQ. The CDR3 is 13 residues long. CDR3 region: CASSYGGNTEAFF. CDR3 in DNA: TGCGCCAGCAGCTATGGGGGAAACACTGAAGCTTTCTTT.

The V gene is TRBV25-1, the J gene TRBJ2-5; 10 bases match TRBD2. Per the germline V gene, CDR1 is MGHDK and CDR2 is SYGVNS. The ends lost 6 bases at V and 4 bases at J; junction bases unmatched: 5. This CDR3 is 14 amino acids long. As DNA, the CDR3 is TGTGCCAGCAGAAGCGGGGGGGCTGGAGAGACCCAGTACTTC. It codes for CASRSGGAGETQYF.

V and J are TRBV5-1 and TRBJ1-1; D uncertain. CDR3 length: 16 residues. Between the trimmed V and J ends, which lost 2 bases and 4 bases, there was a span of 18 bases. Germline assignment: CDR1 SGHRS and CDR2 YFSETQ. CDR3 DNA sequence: TGCGCCAGCAGCTTACGAGGAAGGGATCTTGTCACTGAAGCTTTCTTT. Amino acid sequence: CASSLRGRDLVTEAFF.

CDR3: CASIRVAGRGLYEQYF. The CDR3, as DNA: TGTGCCAGCATACGAGTCGCGGGGAGGGGTCTCTACGAGCAGTACTTC. This sequence joins TRBV27 and TRBJ2-7, with 7 bases fitting TRBD2. The CDR3 is 16 amino acids. Germline V gene data show CDR1 as MNHEY and CDR2 as SMNVEV (reference sequence). After removal of 7 bases from V and 3 bases from J, the junction contained 15 bases not matched to a gene.

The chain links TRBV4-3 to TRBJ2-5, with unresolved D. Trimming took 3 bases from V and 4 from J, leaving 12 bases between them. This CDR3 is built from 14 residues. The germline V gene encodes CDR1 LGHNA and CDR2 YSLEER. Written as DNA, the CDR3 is TGCGCCAGCAGCCAGGGTCCGCTCTCAGAGACCCAGTACTTC. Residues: CASSQGPLSETQYF.

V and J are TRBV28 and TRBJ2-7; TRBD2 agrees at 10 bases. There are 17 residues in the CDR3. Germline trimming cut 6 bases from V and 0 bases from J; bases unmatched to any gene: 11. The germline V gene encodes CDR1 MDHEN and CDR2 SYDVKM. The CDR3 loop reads CASSPTSGSPSSYEQYF. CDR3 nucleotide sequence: TGTGCCAGCAGCCCGACTAGCGGGTCGCCAAGCTCCTACGAGCAGTACTTC. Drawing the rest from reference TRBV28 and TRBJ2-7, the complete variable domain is DVKVTQSSRYLVKRTGEKVFLECVQDMDHENMFWYRQDPGLGLRLIYFSYDVKMKEKGDIPEGYSVSREKKERFSLILESASTNQTSMYLCASSPTSGSPSSYEQYFGPGTRLTVT.

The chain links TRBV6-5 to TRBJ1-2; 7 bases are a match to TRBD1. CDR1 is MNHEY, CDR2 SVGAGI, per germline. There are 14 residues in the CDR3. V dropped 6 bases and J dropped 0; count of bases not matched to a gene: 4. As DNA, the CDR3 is TGTGCCAGCAGCCCAGACAGGGCTAACTATGGCTACACCTTC. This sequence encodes CASSPDRANYGYTF.

CDR3 DNA: TGTGCCAGTAGTATTATCCAGGATTACAATGAGCAGTTCTTC. Translating gives CASSIIQDYNEQFF. This sequence joins TRBV19 and TRBJ2-1; D is ambiguous. The CDR3 is made up of 14 amino acids. From germline, CDR1 is LNHDA and CDR2 SQIVND (reference sequence). The V and J ends lost 3 bases and 4 bases respectively, with 10 bases between them.

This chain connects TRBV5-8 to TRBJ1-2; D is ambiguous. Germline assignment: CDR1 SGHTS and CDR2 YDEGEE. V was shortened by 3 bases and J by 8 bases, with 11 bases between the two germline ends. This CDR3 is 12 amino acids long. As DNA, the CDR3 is TGTGCCAGCAGCTCCGACGTAGCGGGCTACACCTTC. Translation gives CASSSDVAGYTF.

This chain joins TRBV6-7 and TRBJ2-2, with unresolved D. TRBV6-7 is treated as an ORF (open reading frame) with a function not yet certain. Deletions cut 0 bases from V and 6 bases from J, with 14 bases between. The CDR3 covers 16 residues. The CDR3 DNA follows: TGTGCCAGCAGTTACTCGACACGGACCCCCGCCGGGGAGCTGTTTTTT. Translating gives CASSYSTRTPAGELFF.

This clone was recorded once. CDR3 DNA: TGTGCCAGCAGTTTCGCTGGCCGGCAGGGTGTTTACGAGCAGTACTTC. This gives the protein CASSFAGRQGVYEQYF. J is TRBJ2-7 and V is TRBV27, with D tentatively TRBD1 (5 bases). Trimming stripped 3 bases from V and 4 bases from J, with 19 bases between. CDR1 and CDR2 from the germline V gene are MNHEY and SMNVEV (reference sequence). The CDR3 runs 16 residues.

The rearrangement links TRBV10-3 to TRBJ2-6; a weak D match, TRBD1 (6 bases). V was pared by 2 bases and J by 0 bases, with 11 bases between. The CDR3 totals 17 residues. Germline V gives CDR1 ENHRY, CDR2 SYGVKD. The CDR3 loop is CAISEAYRASGANVLTF. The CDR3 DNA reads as TGTGCCATCAGTGAGGCCTACAGGGCCTCTGGGGCCAACGTCCTGACTTTC.